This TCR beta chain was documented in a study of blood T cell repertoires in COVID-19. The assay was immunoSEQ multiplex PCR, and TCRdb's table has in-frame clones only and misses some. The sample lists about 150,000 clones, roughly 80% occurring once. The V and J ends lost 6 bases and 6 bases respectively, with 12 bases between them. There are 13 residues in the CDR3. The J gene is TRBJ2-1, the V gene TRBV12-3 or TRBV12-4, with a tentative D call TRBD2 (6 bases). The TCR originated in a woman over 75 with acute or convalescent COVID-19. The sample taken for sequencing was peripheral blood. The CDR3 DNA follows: TGTGCCAGCAGGTTGGGAGGCCTCAATGAGCAGTTCTTC. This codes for CASRLGGLNEQFF.